This is a list of T cell receptor beta chains from one sample in a study of vaccination effects on CD4 cells after COVID-19. These receptors have no known antigen. Generated by immunoSEQ multiplex PCR, the TCRdb table keeps only in-frame clones and is missing some. The sample carries around 66,000 clones, roughly 74% recorded once. Material: CD4+ T cells from PBMCs cultured without peptide, obtained after COVID-19 vaccination. The source of these receptors is a human donor who received a COVID-19 vaccine. Each CDR3 is given with its conserved first and last residue. The D gene is left open where the match is weak. Size is stated for part of the rows, as once, few or many counts, or as a class when the clone is expanded.

d_call j_call clone_size v_call cdr3_aa cdr3_nt
. TRBJ2-1 . TRBV7-9 CASILQGGVYNEQFF TGTGCCAGCATCCTACAGGGGGGGGTCTACAATGAGCAGTTCTTC
TRBD1 TRBJ1-6 . TRBV2 CASKTRVGQGYNSPLHF TGTGCCAGCAAGACCAGAGTCGGACAGGGCTATAATTCACCCCTCCACTTT
. TRBJ1-6 . TRBV12-3/TRBV12-4 CASRNHNSPLHF TGTGCCAGCAGGAACCATAATTCACCCCTCCACTTT
TRBD1 TRBJ1-2 few TRBV6-5 CASRGMGQSYGYTF TGTGCCAGCAGGGGGATGGGACAGAGCTATGGCTACACCTTC
. TRBJ1-4 . TRBV14 CASSQDLISGPINEKLFF TGTGCCAGCAGCCAAGATTTGATTTCGGGACCGATTAATGAAAAACTGTTTTTT
. TRBJ2-3 . TRBV5-6 CASSLSRAGFTDTQYF TGTGCCAGCAGCTTGTCCCGTGCGGGCTTCACAGATACGCAGTATTTT
. TRBJ2-3 . TRBV10-1 CASGSGTSTDTQYF TGCGCCAGCGGGTCCGGGACATCCACAGATACGCAGTATTTT
TRBD1 TRBJ1-2 . TRBV24-1 CATSASTGLSRYTF TGTGCCACCAGTGCTTCGACAGGGCTAAGCCGCTACACCTTC
. TRBJ1-2 . TRBV4-1 CASSQERRASEEANYGYTF TGCGCCAGCAGCCAAGAGAGGAGGGCATCAGAAGAAGCTAACTATGGCTACACCTTC
. TRBJ2-2 . TRBV28 CASSLPGALTGELFF TGTGCCAGCAGTTTACCAGGGGCCCTCACCGGGGAGCTGTTTTTT
. TRBJ1-1 . TRBV6-5 CASRVDPNTEAFF TGTGCCAGCAGGGTAGACCCGAACACTGAAGCTTTCTTT
. TRBJ1-6 . TRBV27 CATKKPAGRTNSPLHF TGTGCCACCAAAAAACCCGCAGGGCGAACTAATTCACCCCTCCACTTT
. TRBJ1-3 . TRBV12-5 CASGSPGNSGNTIYF TGTGCTAGTGGCTCTCCGGGAAACTCTGGAAACACCATATATTTT
. TRBJ1-2 few TRBV7-2 CASSPITGYYGYTF TGTGCCAGCAGCCCGATAACAGGGTACTATGGCTACACCTTC
. TRBJ2-1 . TRBV7-2 CASSFGQGSNEQFF TGTGCCAGCAGCTTTGGTCAGGGAAGCAATGAGCAGTTCTTC
TRBD1 TRBJ2-5 . TRBV19 CASKDRGRGMTETQYF TGTGCCAGCAAAGACAGGGGGCGAGGTATGACTGAGACCCAGTACTTC
. TRBJ1-3 . TRBV7-2 CASSLAWSSGNTIYF TGTGCCAGCAGCTTAGCTTGGAGCTCTGGAAACACCATATATTTT
. TRBJ2-1 . TRBV24-1 CATSDPWEGAHNEQFF TGTGCCACCAGTGATCCGTGGGAGGGGGCGCACAATGAGCAGTTCTTC
. TRBJ2-1 . TRBV28 CATTELSYNEQFF TGTGCCACGACAGAACTCTCCTACAATGAGCAGTTCTTC
TRBD1 TRBJ2-5 . TRBV5-6 CASSGRDRETQYF TGTGCCAGCAGCGGCCGGGACAGGGAGACCCAGTACTTC
TRBD1 TRBJ2-5 . TRBV6-4 CASSDQDTGTELRGTQYF TGTGCCAGCAGTGACCAGGATACCGGGACAGAACTCCGGGGGACCCAGTACTTC
. TRBJ1-1 . TRBV11-1 CASSHRRTEAFF TGTGCCAGCAGCCACAGGAGAACTGAAGCTTTCTTT
. TRBJ2-5 . TRBV7-3 CASSRSGFGETQYF TGTGCCAGCAGCCGTTCAGGGTTCGGGGAGACCCAGTACTTC
. TRBJ1-1 few TRBV30 CAWMRGRTEAFF TGTGCCTGGATGAGGGGTCGCACTGAAGCTTTCTTT
. TRBJ1-5 . TRBV5-5 CASSLFSHQPQHF TGTGCCAGCAGCTTGTTCTCCCATCAGCCCCAGCATTTT
. TRBJ1-1 few TRBV7-9 CASSLALNTEAFF TGTGCCAGCAGCTTAGCCTTAAACACTGAAGCTTTCTTT
. TRBJ1-2 few TRBV7-9 CASSLPGRAGGYTF TGTGCCAGCAGCCTCCCGGGTAGGGCGGGTGGCTACACCTTC
TRBD2 TRBJ2-3 . TRBV5-1 CASSPRWGAGADTQYF TGCGCCAGCAGCCCACGGTGGGGAGCGGGGGCAGATACGCAGTATTTT
. TRBJ2-3 . TRBV6-6 CASSRGRTDTQYF TGTGCCAGCAGCCGCGGACGAACGGATACGCAGTATTTT
. TRBJ1-3 . TRBV5-1 CASSSGLPGSGNTIYF TGCGCCAGCAGCTCCGGACTGCCCGGCTCTGGAAACACCATATATTTT
TRBD2 TRBJ2-1 once TRBV4-1 CASSQARGGYNEQFF TGCGCCAGCAGCCAGGCGCGGGGGGGCTACAATGAGCAGTTCTTC
. TRBJ2-3 . TRBV5-1 CASSLGTYTDTQYF TGCGCCAGCAGCTTGGGGACCTACACAGATACGCAGTATTTT
TRBD1 TRBJ1-4 . TRBV9 CASSVAGQVREKLFF TGTGCCAGCAGCGTAGCGGGACAGGTGCGTGAAAAACTGTTTTTT
. TRBJ2-5 . TRBV5-1 CASRGGTYQETQYF TGCGCCAGCAGAGGAGGAACGTACCAAGAGACCCAGTACTTC
. TRBJ2-2 . TRBV5-1 CASSLEPHRLNTGELFF TGCGCCAGCAGCTTGGAACCCCACAGGTTAAACACCGGGGAGCTGTTTTTT
. TRBJ2-3 . TRBV3-1/TRBV3-2 CASGSEGAQYF TGTGCCAGCGGCTCCGAAGGGGCGCAGTATTTT
. TRBJ1-1 . TRBV5-1 CASSFGPYGGFEAFF TGCGCCAGCAGCTTCGGTCCCTACGGGGGATTTGAAGCTTTCTTT
TRBD1 TRBJ1-1 . TRBV2 CAGGQGGNTEAFF TGTGCCGGGGGACAGGGTGGGAACACTGAAGCTTTCTTT
TRBD1 TRBJ1-2 once TRBV30 CAWRPQGAHYGYTF TGTGCCTGGAGACCTCAGGGGGCCCACTATGGCTACACCTTC
. TRBJ2-5 . TRBV29-1 CSATPNLGETQYF TGCAGCGCCACTCCGAATTTGGGAGAGACCCAGTACTTC
. TRBJ2-3 . TRBV24-1 CATSDWAGTGTDTQYF TGTGCCACCAGTGATTGGGCGGGGACAGGCACAGATACGCAGTATTTT
TRBD1 TRBJ1-6 . TRBV5-1 CASSLARTGVNSPLHF TGCGCCAGCAGCTTGGCCCGCACAGGGGTAAATTCACCCCTCCACTTT
. TRBJ1-2 . TRBV4-1 CASSQDGPATNYGYTF TGCGCCAGCAGCCAAGATGGCCCAGCAACTAACTATGGCTACACCTTC
. TRBJ1-2 . TRBV7-8 CASSLDSPYGYTF TGTGCCAGCAGCTTAGACAGCCCCTATGGCTACACCTTC
. TRBJ2-1 . TRBV9 CASSEQVGTLNEQFF TGTGCCAGCAGCGAACAGGTGGGGACCCTCAATGAGCAGTTCTTC
TRBD1 TRBJ1-5 once TRBV2 CASSAPGQGGSQPQHF TGTGCCAGCAGCGCACCTGGACAGGGTGGGAGTCAGCCCCAGCATTTT
TRBD1 TRBJ1-2 few TRBV5-1 CASGIGTTGGYGYTF TGCGCCAGCGGAATAGGGACCACAGGGGGCTATGGCTACACCTTC
TRBD1 TRBJ1-4 once TRBV2 CASSEVLGQGEEKLFF TGTGCCAGCAGTGAAGTTTTGGGACAGGGGGAGGAAAAACTGTTTTTT